This T cell receptor beta chain was recorded in a study of Graves' ophthalmopathy and Graves' hyperthyroidism. CDR1 and CDR2 (germline): SNHLY, FYNNEI. CDR3 length equals 14 residues. Trimming removed 5 bases from V and 8 bases from J; junction bases left unmatched: 9. RNA transcripts provided the template for amplifying TCR beta CDR3 regions. RT-PCR was first run with HTBI primers, then multiplex PCR in a second round. From the multiplex PCR reads, TCRdb called clonotypes with MiXCR, one entry per CDR3 protein. The repertoire includes 740,000 or so distinct CDR3 sequences, roughly 40% of them detected once, and around 40% sits in the top ten.

The V and J genes are TRBV2 and TRBJ1-2, with 9 bases aligning to TRBD1. Source material: peripheral blood. The receptor's source is an adult man with Graves' ophthalmopathy. The CDR3 here is CASSPTGGFEGYTF. The CDR3 DNA sequence: TGTGCCAGCAGTCCGACAGGGGGTTTCGAGGGCTACACCTTC.